This TCR beta chain appears in the sequencing data of a study of T cell repertoires in cytomegalovirus infection. Concerning this clonotype itself: As yet, its antigen is unknown.

The germline V gene encodes CDR1 SGHTA and CDR2 FQGNSA. The CDR3 length is 14 residues. V was shortened by 1 base and J by 7 bases, with 14 bases between the two germline ends. TCRdb reprocessed the reads with MiXCR, giving one entry per CDR3 protein. The repertoire consists of around 430,000 distinct CDR3 sequences, with under 45% occurring once and the leading ten covering roughly two fifths. J is TRBJ2-7 and V is TRBV7-2; TRBD1 might be the D (6 bases). This sample comprised cultured PBMCs, obtained from culture after CMV antigen stimulation. The sequence came from a human donor in good health (CMV status not recorded). Some clones in this sample may be carry-over from other donors' samples. For the CDR3, the DNA is TGTGCCAGCAGCTTAGGCCGGGACAATAGGGAGCAGTACTTC. Translated, it gives CASSLGRDNREQYF.